Listed below are T cell receptor beta chains from one sample, sequenced in a study of cytomegalovirus exposure and HLA in healthy donors. Assay: immunoSEQ multiplex PCR; the TCRdb copy retains only in-frame clones and omits some. The table has about 120,000 clones, 80% seen once. Sequencing was carried out using PBMCs. The receptor source for this set is a man aged 25 to 45 in good health and CMV-seronegative. Each CDR3 is given with its conserved first and last residue. The D gene is left open where the match is weak. Only part of the rows carry a size: once, few, many, or a class if the clone is expanded.

CDR3 protein | J gene | V gene | clone size | D gene
CASSMASGREGAKNIQYF | TRBJ2-4 | TRBV19 | - | TRBD2
CASSSGTSGRPYEQYF | TRBJ2-7 | TRBV7-9 | - | TRBD2
CASSPLQGLAGVGNIQYF | TRBJ2-4 | TRBV7-9 | - | TRBD2
CASRYLTGNHEQYF | - | TRBV27 | - | TRBD1
CASTSGGGGREQFF | TRBJ2-1 | TRBV19 | - | -
CASSLADTQYF | TRBJ2-3 | TRBV25-1 | few | -
CASSTYSGNTIYF | TRBJ1-3 | TRBV28 | - | -
CASSEQGAGTNEKLFF | TRBJ1-4 | TRBV9 | - | TRBD1
CASSHLQGSYGYTF | TRBJ1-2 | TRBV5-1 | - | -
CASSPGTATNEKLFF | TRBJ1-4 | TRBV5-1 | few | TRBD1
CASSKDRGEAFF | TRBJ1-1 | TRBV19 | - | TRBD1
CASSQERDSNTIYF | TRBJ1-3 | TRBV4-1 | - | -
CASSPGRGQETQYF | TRBJ2-5 | TRBV6-5 | once | -
CASSLVGAGETQYF | TRBJ2-5 | TRBV7-7 | - | -
CSVETGNTIYF | TRBJ1-3 | TRBV29-1 | few | -
CASSVEETQYF | TRBJ2-5 | TRBV9 | few | -
CASMRRDRGDEQYF | TRBJ2-7 | TRBV2 | - | TRBD1
CASSQEGTGGQTEAFF | TRBJ1-1 | TRBV4-1 | few | TRBD1
CASRETGGHQPQHF | TRBJ1-5 | TRBV28 | few | TRBD1
CASSTGTGNTIYF | TRBJ1-3 | TRBV19 | - | -
CSVRRDIGRSDTQYF | TRBJ2-3 | TRBV29-1 | - | -
CASFNPPGELFF | TRBJ2-2 | TRBV27 | - | -
CASSPDGQPVYGYTF | TRBJ1-2 | TRBV5-1 | - | -
CASSYPRQGDQPQHF | TRBJ1-5 | TRBV11-3 | - | TRBD1
CASSKEGHTDTQYF | TRBJ2-3 | TRBV7-7 | - | -
CASSHGDYEQYF | TRBJ2-7 | TRBV27 | - | -
CASSYTGTGGYEQYF | - | TRBV27 | - | TRBD1
CASRRTSGGTDTQYF | TRBJ2-3 | TRBV11-2 | few | TRBD2
CASSVETGMSGYTF | TRBJ1-2 | TRBV9 | - | -
CSATWEDYGYTF | TRBJ1-2 | TRBV29-1 | - | -
CASSLEDRANQPQHF | TRBJ1-5 | TRBV11-2 | - | TRBD1
CASSQVYKMNTEAFF | TRBJ1-1 | TRBV4-3 | - | -
CASSSTDATNEKLFF | TRBJ1-4 | TRBV7-8 | few | -
CASSPGTAYEQYF | TRBJ2-7 | TRBV19 | - | TRBD1
CAISDPADRVDYNEQFF | TRBJ2-1 | TRBV10-3 | - | TRBD1
CASSWGLAGSVADTQYF | TRBJ2-3 | TRBV5-1 | - | TRBD2
CASSPGTSGRYNEQFF | TRBJ2-1 | TRBV7-6 | - | TRBD2